This T cell receptor beta chain was retrieved from a study of blood T cell repertoires in COVID-19. Study-level background: T cells, B-cell-depleted T cells, or PBMCs supplied cDNA or gDNA.

As to this clone: Relative to the germline gene, one junction end is altered; a read error may explain this.

Sequencing used immunoSEQ multiplex PCR; TCRdb keeps in-frame clones, though not all of them. The sample has about 80,000 clones, over 70% seen once. This receptor was taken from a middle-aged man with active or convalescent COVID-19. The sequencing input was peripheral blood.

CDR3 nucleotide sequence: TGTGCCAGCAGCTCAACTAGTCTATACCCCGAGGCGGTCTTC. Protein sequence: CASSSTSLYPEAVF. The chain employs TRBV7-3 and TRBJ2-1; a weak D match, TRBD2 (5 bases). The CDR3 is 14 amino acids. Germline loops: CDR1 SGHTA, CDR2 FQGTGA.